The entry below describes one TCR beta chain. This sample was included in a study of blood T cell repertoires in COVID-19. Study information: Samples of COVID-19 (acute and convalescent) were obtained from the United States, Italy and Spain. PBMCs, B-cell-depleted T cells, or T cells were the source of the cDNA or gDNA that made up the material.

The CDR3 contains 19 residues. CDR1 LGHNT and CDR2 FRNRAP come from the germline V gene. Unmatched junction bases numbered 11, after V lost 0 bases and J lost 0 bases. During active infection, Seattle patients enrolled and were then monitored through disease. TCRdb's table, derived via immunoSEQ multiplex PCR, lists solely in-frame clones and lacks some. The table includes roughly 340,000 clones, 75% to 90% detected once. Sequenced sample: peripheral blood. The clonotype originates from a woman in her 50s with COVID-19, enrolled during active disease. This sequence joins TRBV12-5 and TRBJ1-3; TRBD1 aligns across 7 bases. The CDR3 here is CASGLVMVRTGNSGNTIYF. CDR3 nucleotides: TGTGCTAGTGGTTTGGTTATGGTCCGGACAGGCAACTCTGGAAACACCATATATTTT. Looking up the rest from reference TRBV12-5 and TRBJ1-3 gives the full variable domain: DARVTQTPRHKVTEMGQEVTMRCQPILGHNTVFWYRQTMMQGLELLAYFRNRAPLDDSGMPKDRFSAEMPDATLATLKIQPSEPRDSAVYFCASGLVMVRTGNSGNTIYFGEGSWLTVV.